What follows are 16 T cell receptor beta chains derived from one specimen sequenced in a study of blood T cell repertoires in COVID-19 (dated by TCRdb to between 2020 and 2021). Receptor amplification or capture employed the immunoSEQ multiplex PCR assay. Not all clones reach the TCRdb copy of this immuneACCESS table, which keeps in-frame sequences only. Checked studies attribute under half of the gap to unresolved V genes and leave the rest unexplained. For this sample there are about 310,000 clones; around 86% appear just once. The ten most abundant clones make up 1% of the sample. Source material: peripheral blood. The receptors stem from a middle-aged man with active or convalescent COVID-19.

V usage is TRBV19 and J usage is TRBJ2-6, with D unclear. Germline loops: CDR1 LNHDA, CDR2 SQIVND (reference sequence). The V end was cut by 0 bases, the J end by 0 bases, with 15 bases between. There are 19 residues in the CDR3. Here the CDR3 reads CASSIDQAGTSSGANVLTF. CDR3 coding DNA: TGTGCCAGTAGTATAGATCAGGCAGGTACCTCCTCTGGGGCCAACGTCCTGACTTTC.

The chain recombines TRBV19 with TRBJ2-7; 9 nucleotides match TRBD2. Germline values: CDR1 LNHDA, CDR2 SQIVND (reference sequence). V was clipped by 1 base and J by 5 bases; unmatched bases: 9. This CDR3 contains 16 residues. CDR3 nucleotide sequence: TGTGCCAGTAGTATAGCAGCGGGAGGCACTCTCAACGAGCAGTACTTC. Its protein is CASSIAAGGTLNEQYF.

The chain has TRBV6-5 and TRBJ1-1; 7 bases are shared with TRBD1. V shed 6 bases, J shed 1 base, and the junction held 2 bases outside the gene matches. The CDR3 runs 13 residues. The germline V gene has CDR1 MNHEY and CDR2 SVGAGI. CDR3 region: CASSRQGNTEAFF. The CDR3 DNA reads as TGTGCCAGCAGCAGACAGGGGAACACTGAAGCTTTCTTT.

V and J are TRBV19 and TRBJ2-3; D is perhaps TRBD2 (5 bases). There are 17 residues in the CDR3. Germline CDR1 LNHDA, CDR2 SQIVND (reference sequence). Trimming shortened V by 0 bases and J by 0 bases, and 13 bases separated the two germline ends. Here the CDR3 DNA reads TGTGCCAGTAGTATAGATCGGTCACTAGGGAGCACAGATACGCAGTATTTT. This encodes CASSIDRSLGSTDTQYF. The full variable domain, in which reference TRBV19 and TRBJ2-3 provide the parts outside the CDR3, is DGGITQSPKYLFRKEGQNVTLSCEQNLNHDAMYWYRQDPGQGLRLIYYSQIVNDFQKGDIAEGYSVSREKKESFPLTVTSAQKNPTAFYLCASSIDRSLGSTDTQYFGPGTRLTVL.

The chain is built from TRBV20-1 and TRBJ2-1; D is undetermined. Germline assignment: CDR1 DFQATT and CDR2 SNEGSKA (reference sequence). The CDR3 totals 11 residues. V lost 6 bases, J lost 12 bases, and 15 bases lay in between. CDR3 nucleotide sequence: TGCAGTGCACCTGTCCCGAGTGGGCAGTTCTTC. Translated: CSAPVPSGQFF.

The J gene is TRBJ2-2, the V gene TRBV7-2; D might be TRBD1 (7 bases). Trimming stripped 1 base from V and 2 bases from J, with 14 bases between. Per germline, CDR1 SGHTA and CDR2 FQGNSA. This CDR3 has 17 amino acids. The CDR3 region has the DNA TGTGCCAGCAGCTTAGGAAGGGGGCGGGGCAACACCGGGGAGCTGTTTTTT. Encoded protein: CASSLGRGRGNTGELFF.

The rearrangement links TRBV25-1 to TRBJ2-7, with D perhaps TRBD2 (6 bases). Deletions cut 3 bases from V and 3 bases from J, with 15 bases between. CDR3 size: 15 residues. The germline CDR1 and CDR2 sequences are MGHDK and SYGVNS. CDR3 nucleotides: TGTGCCAGCAGTGAGGGACTGTCGATTGTCTACGAGCAGTACTTC. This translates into CASSEGLSIVYEQYF.

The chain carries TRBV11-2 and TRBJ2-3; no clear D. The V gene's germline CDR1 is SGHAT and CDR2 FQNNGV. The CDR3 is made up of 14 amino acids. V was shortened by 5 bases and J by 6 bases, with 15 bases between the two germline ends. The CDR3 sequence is CASSPLTRVDTQYF. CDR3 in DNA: TGTGCCAGCAGCCCTCTCACCCGGGTCGATACGCAGTATTTT.

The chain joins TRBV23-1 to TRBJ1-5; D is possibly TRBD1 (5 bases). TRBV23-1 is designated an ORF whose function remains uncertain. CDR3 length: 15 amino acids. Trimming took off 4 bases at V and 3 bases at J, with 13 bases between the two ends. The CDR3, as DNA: TGCGCCAGCAGTCCCCCAGACAGATCCAATCAGCCCCAGCATTTT. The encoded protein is CASSPPDRSNQPQHF.

In DNA, the CDR3 is TGTGCCAGCTCGGCGGGTAGCAATGAGCAGTTCTTC. It translates to CASSAGSNEQFF. V is TRBV7-3 and J is TRBJ2-1, with a possible D match to TRBD2 (5 bases). This CDR3 is 12 amino acids long. Trimming took off 8 bases at V and 6 bases at J, with 11 bases between the two ends. Germline V gives CDR1 SGHTA, CDR2 FQGTGA.

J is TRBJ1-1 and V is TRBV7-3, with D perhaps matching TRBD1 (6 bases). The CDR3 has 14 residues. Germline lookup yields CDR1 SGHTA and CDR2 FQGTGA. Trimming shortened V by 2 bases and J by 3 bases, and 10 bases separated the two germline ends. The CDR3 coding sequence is TGTGCCAGCAGCTTACAGGGGCTTGACACTGAAGCTTTCTTT. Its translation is CASSLQGLDTEAFF.

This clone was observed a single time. The CDR3: CASSLSGGPGNTIYF. CDR3 sequence (DNA): TGTGCCAGCAGCTTATCAGGGGGCCCTGGAAACACCATATATTTT. The chain carries TRBV5-4 and TRBJ1-3; 8 nucleotides align to TRBD1. The CDR3 runs 15 residues. Germline lookup yields CDR1 SGHNT and CDR2 YYREEE (reference sequence). Losses at the gene ends were 2 bases for V and 2 bases for J; bases not matched to a gene: 3.

The CDR3: CASSIRRLAGGPSQETQYF. CDR3 in DNA: TGTGCCAGTAGTATAAGGCGACTAGCGGGAGGCCCCTCTCAAGAGACCCAGTACTTC. The V and J genes are TRBV19 and TRBJ2-5, with 13 nucleotides matching TRBD2. The V gene end was trimmed by 2 bases and the J gene end by 2 bases; junction bases not matched to a gene: 11. The CDR3 is 19 residues long. CDR1 and CDR2 (germline): LNHDA, SQIVND (reference sequence). The entire variable domain, with the rest obtained from reference TRBV19 and TRBJ2-5, is as follows: DGGITQSPKYLFRKEGQNVTLSCEQNLNHDAMYWYRQDPGQGLRLIYYSQIVNDFQKGDIAEGYSVSREKKESFPLTVTSAQKNPTAFYLCASSIRRLAGGPSQETQYFGPGTRLLVL.

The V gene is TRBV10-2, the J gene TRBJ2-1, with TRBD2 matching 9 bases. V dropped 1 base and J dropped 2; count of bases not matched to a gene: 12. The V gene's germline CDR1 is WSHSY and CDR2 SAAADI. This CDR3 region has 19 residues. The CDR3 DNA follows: TGCGCCAGCAGTGAGTTTGGGCCGTCGACTAGCGGACCCTACAATGAGCAGTTCTTC. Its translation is CASSEFGPSTSGPYNEQFF.

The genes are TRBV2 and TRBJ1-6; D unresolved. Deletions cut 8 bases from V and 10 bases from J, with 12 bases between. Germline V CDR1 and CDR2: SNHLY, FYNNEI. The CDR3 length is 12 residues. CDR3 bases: TGTGCCAGCCGATTGAACGGGTCACCCCTCCACTTT. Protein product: CASRLNGSPLHF.

The CDR3 spells CASPGPGTVASDTEAFF. The CDR3 bases are TGTGCCAGCCCCGGACCCGGGACAGTGGCTTCAGACACTGAAGCTTTCTTT. This chain connects TRBV7-3 to TRBJ1-1, with 7 bases identical to TRBD1. The CDR3 covers 17 residues. V lost 8 bases, J lost 3 bases, and 18 bases stayed unmatched. CDR1 and CDR2 (germline): SGHTA, FQGTGA.